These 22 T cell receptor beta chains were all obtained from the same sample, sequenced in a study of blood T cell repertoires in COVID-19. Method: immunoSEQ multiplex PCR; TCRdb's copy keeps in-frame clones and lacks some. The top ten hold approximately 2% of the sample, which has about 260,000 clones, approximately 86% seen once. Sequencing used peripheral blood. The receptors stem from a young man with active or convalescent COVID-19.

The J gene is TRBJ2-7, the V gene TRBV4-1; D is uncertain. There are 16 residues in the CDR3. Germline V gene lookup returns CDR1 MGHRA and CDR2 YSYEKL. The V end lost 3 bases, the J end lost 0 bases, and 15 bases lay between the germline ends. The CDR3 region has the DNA TGCGCCAGCAGCCACTCGTCCACTTCAAGCTCCTACGAGCAGTACTTC. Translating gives CASSHSSTSSSYEQYF.

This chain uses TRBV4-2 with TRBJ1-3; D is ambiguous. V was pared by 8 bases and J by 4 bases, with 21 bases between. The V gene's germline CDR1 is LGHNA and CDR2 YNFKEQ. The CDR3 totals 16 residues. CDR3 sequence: CASSQFGTGSGNTIYF. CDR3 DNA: TGTGCCAGCTCTCAATTTGGTACGGGATCGGGAAACACCATATATTTT.

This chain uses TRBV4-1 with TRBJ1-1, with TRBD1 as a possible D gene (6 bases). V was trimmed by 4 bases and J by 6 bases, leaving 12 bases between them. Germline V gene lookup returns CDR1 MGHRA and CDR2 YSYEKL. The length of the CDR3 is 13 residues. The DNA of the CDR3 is TGCGCCAGCAGCCCTACAGGGAGCCCTGAAGCTTTCTTT. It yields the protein CASSPTGSPEAFF.

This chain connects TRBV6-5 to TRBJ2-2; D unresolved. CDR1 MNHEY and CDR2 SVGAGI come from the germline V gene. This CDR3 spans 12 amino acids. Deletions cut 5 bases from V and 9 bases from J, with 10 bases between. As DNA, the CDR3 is TGTGCCAGCAGTCTCTATTTATGGGAGCTGTTTTTT. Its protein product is CASSLYLWELFF.

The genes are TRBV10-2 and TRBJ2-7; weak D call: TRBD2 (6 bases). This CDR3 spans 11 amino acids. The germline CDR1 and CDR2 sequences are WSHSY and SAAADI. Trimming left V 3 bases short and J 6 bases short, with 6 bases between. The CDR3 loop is CASSDGGEQYF. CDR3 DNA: TGCGCCAGCAGTGACGGGGGCGAGCAGTACTTC.

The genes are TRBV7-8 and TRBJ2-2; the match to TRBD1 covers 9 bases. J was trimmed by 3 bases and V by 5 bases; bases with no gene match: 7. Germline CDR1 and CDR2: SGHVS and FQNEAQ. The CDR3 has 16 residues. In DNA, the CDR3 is TGTGCCAGCAGCCTAGATACAGGGGGCCACACCGGGGAGCTGTTTTTT. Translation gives CASSLDTGGHTGELFF. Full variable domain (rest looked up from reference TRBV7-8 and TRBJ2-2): GAGVSQSPRYKVAKRGQDVALRCDPISGHVSLFWYQQALGQGPEFLTYFQNEAQLDKSGLPSDRFFAERPEGSVSTLKIQRTQQEDSAVYLCASSLDTGGHTGELFFGEGSRLTVL.

CDR3 coding DNA: TGTGCCAGCAGCTTAGATTCAGGGGGTCCCGAAGCTTTCTTT. Protein product: CASSLDSGGPEAFF. V gene TRBV11-3 combines with J gene TRBJ1-1, with 7 nucleotides matching TRBD1. CDR1 is SGHNT, CDR2 YENEEA, per germline. The trim removed 0 bases at V and 8 bases at J, leaving 6 bases unmatched. The CDR3 spans 14 residues.

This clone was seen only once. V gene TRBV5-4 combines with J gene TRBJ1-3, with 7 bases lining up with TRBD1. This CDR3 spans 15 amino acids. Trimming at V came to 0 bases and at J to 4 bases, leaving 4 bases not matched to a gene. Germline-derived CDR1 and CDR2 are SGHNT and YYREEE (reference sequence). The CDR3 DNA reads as TGTGCCAGCAGCTTGGACTTGACAGGGGGAAACACCATATATTTT. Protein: CASSLDLTGGNTIYF.

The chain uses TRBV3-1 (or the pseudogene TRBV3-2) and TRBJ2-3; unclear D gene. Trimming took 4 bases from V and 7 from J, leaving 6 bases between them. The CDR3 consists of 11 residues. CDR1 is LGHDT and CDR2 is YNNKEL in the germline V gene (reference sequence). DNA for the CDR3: TGTGCCAGCAGCCGTACAAATACGCAGTATTTT. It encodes CASSRTNTQYF.

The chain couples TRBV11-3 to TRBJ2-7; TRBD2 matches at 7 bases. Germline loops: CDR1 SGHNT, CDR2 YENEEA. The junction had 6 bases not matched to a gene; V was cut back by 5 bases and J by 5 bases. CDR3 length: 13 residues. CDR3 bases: TGTGCCAGCAGCGGGGGGGGAAACCACGAGCAGTACTTC. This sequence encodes CASSGGGNHEQYF. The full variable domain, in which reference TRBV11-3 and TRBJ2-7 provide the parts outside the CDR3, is EAGVVQSPRYKIIEKKQPVAFWCNPISGHNTLYWYLQNLGQGPELLIRYENEEAVDDSQLPKDRFSAERLKGVDSTLKIQPAELGDSAVYLCASSGGGNHEQYFGPGTRLTVT.

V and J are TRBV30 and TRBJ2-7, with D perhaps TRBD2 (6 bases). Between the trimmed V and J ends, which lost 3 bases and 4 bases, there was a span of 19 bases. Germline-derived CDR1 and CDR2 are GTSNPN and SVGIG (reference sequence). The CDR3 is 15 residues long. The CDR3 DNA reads TGTGCCTGGAGCCCGAATCTCCCGGGGGTATACGAGCAGTACTTC. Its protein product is CAWSPNLPGVYEQYF.

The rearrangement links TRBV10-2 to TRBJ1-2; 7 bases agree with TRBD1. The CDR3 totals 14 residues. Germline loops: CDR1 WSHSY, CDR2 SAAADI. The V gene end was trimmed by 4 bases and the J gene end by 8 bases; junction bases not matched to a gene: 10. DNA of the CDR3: TGCGCCAGCAGTGCCGGGGACAGCCGACGGGGCTACACCTTC. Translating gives CASSAGDSRRGYTF.

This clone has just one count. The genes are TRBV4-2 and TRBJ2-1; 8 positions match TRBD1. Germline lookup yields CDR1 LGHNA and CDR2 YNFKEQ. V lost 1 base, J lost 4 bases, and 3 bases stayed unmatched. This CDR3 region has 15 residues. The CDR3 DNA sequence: TGTGCCAGCAGCCAAGGGACAGGGAATTACAATGAGCAGTTCTTC. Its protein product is CASSQGTGNYNEQFF.

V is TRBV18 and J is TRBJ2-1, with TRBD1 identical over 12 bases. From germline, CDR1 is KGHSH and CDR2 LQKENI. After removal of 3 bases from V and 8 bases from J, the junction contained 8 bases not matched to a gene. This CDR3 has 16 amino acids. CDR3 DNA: TGTGCCAGCTCACCCCTCCGGGACAGGGGGCTTGATGAGCAGTTCTTC. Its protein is CASSPLRDRGLDEQFF.

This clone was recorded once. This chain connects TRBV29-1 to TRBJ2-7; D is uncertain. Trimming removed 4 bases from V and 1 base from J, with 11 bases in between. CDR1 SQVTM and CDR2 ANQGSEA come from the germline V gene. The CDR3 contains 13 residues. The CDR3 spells CSVVQEISYEQYF. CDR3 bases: TGCAGCGTTGTGCAGGAAATTTCCTACGAGCAGTACTTC.

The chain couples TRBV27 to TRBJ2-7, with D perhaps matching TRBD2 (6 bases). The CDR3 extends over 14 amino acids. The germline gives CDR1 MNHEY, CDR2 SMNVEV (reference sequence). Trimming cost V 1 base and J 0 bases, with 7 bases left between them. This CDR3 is CASSLLGGSYEQYF. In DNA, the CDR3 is TGTGCCAGCAGTTTATTGGGGGGCTCCTACGAGCAGTACTTC.

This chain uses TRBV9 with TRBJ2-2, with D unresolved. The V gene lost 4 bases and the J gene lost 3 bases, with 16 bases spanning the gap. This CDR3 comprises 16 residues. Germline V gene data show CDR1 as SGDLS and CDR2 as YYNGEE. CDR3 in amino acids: CASSHSGPTDTGELFF. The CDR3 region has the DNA TGTGCCAGCAGCCACAGTGGCCCTACCGACACCGGGGAGCTGTTTTTT. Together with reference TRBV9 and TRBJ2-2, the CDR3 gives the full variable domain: DSGVTQTPKHLITATGQRVTLRCSPRSGDLSVYWYQQSLDQGLQFLIQYYNGEERAKGNILERFSAQQFPDLHSELNLSSLELGDSALYFCASSHSGPTDTGELFFGEGSRLTVL.

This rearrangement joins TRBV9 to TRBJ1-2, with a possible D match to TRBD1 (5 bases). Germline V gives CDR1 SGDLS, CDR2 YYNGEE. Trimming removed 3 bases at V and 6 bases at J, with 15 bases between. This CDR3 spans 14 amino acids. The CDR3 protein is CASSEARGADGYTF. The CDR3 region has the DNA TGTGCCAGCAGCGAGGCCCGCGGGGCGGATGGCTACACCTTC.

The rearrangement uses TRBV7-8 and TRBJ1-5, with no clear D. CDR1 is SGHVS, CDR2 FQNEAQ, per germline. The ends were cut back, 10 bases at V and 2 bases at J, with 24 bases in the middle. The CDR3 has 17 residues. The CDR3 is CATNRDPEMIGNQPQHF. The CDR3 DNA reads TGTGCCACTAACCGGGATCCCGAGATGATTGGCAATCAGCCCCAGCATTTT. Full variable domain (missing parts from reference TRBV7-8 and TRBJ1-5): GAGVSQSPRYKVAKRGQDVALRCDPISGHVSLFWYQQALGQGPEFLTYFQNEAQLDKSGLPSDRFFAERPEGSVSTLKIQRTQQEDSAVYLCATNRDPEMIGNQPQHFGDGTRLSIL.

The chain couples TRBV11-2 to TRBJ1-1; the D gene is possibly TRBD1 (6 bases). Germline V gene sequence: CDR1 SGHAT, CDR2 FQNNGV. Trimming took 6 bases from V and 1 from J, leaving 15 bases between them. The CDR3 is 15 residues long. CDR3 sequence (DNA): TGTGCCAGCAGTCCGGTGGGACAAGAGAACACTGAAGCTTTCTTT. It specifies CASSPVGQENTEAFF. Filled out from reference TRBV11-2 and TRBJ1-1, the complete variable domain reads EAGVAQSPRYKIIEKRQSVAFWCNPISGHATLYWYQQILGQGPKLLIQFQNNGVVDDSQLPKDRFSAERLKGVDSTLKIQPAKLEDSAVYLCASSPVGQENTEAFFGQGTRLTVV.

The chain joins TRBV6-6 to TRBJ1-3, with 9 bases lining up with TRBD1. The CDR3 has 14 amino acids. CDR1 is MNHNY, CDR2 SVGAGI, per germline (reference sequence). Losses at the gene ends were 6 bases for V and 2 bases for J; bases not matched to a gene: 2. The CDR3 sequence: CASSRDRAGNTIYF. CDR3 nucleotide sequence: TGTGCCAGCAGCAGGGACAGGGCTGGAAACACCATATATTTT.

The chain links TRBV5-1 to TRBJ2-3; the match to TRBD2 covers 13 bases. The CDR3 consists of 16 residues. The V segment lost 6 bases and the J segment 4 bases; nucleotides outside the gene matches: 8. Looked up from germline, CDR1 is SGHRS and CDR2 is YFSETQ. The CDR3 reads CASNVGLAGFADTQYF. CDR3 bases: TGCGCCAGCAATGTGGGACTAGCGGGGTTCGCAGATACGCAGTATTTT.